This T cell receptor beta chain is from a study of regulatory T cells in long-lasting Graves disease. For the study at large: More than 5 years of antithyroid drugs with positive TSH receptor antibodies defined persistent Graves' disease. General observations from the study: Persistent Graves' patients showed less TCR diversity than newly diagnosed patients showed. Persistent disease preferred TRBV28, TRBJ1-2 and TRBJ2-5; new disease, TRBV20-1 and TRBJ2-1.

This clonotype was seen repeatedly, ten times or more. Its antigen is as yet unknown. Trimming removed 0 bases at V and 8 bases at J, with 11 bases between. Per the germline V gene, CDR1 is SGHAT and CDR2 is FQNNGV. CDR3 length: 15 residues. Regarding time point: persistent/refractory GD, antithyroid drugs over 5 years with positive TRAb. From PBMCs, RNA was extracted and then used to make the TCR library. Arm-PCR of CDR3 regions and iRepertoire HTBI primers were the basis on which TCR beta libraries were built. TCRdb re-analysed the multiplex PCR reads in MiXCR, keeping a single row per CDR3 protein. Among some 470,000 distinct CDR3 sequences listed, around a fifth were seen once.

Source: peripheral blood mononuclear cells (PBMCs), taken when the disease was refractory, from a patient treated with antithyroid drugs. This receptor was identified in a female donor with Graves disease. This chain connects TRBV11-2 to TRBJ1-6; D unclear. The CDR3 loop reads CASSLEQTSYSPLHF. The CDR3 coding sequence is TGTGCCAGCAGCTTAGAACAAACATCCTATTCACCCCTCCACTTT.